Listed below are T cell receptor beta chains from one sample, sequenced in a study of blood T cells in healthy people across ages. One entry per CDR3 protein results from TCRdb running MiXCR on the 5' RACE reads. The sample has fewer than 2 million distinct CDR3 sequences; roughly two fifths are singletons. Source material: blood. Every receptor here comes from a human donor in good health. Each CDR3 is given without its conserved first and last residue.

>TRBV9|TRBJ2-1
ASSSRTGWNEQF
>TRBV27|TRBJ2-3
ASSLSGIDTDTQY
>TRBV20-1|TRBJ2-3
SARGGLAGGESTDTQY
>TRBV3-1|TRBJ2-4
ASSQDREGGSGVTSAKNVQY
>TRBV27|TRBJ2-5
ASRRTSVHEQY
>TRBV7-9|TRBJ2-3
ASSRQGNTDTQY
>TRBV4-1|TRBJ1-4
ASWPYFAVVNEKLF
>TRBV20-1|TRBJ2-2
SARERDTGELF
>TRBV7-2|NA
ASSLSSRAEQY
>TRBV24-1|TRBJ1-5
ATSESTNRPQH
>TRBV12-3/TRBV12-4|TRBJ1-1
ASSPNGRGTGRVETEAF
>TRBV7-3|TRBJ2-4
ASSLSAGGTPTEQY
>TRBV11-2|TRBJ2-2
ASSISGRGELF
>TRBV2|TRBJ1-1
ASSRQGAGDTEAF
>TRBV7-2|TRBJ1-2
ASGLLGEWGSSGYT
>TRBV29-1|TRBJ2-7
SAGGGINYEQY
>TRBV11-2|TRBJ1-2
ASSLAATGWTSYGYT